This T cell receptor (beta chain) emerged from a study of cytomegalovirus exposure and HLA in healthy donors. Every donor was a healthy person donating bone marrow. The PCR contained 60 Vbeta and 13 Jbeta primers. Profiled with immunoSEQ multiplex PCR; TCRdb holds only in-frame clones, not every one. Recorded for this sample: about 200,000 clones. Germline V gene data show CDR1 as SGHRS and CDR2 as YFSETQ. After removal of 3 bases from V and 1 base from J, the junction contained 9 bases not matched to a gene. The CDR3 extends over 16 amino acids. Sequenced sample: PBMCs. The clonotype originates from a boy between 10 and 17 years old in good health and CMV-seronegative. The chain uses TRBV5-1 and TRBJ1-1; 7 nucleotides line up with TRBD1. This CDR3 reads CASSSQGGLGNTEAFF. Written as DNA, the CDR3 is TGCGCCAGCAGCTCCCAGGGGGGTTTGGGGAACACTGAAGCTTTCTTT.